The clone carrying this TCR beta chain was seen at least ten times. Its antigen is unknown. TCRdb re-analysed the reads in MiXCR, keeping a single row per CDR3 protein. The data hold approximately 180,000 distinct CDR3 sequences, with more than 9% observed a single time. With 5 bases removed from V and 0 bases from J, the gap between germline ends came to 11 bases. Germline V CDR1 and CDR2: MNHNY, SVGAGI (reference sequence). This CDR3 spans 16 amino acids. The data derive from a study of T cell repertoires in cytomegalovirus infection. Study at large: Public TCR beta signature analysis indicated the presence of both CMV infection and matching HLA type.

Study-wide points: Cumulated frequencies of public TCR beta families served to identify carriers of CMV plus the relevant HLA. Dominant in the ex vivo response were TCR beta clonotypes restricted by HLA-C and specific for CMV.

The sample comprised PBMCs. This TCR was recovered from a human donor in good health (CMV status not recorded). Some clones in this sample may be carry-over from other donors' samples. This sequence joins TRBV6-6 and TRBJ2-6; possible D gene TRBD2, 5 bases. In nucleotides, the CDR3 is TGTGCCAGCAGTGAGGACTGGAGCTCTGGGGCCAACGTCCTGACTTTC. It translates to CASSEDWSSGANVLTF.